Presented here are 9 T cell receptor beta chains from one specimen sequenced in a study of PD-1 blockade in mismatch repair-deficient tumors. Repertoires were generated with immunoSEQ multiplex PCR, while TCRdb's copy carries only in-frame clones and drops some. This sample has approximately 100,000 clones, with 82% found just once. The sequencing here drew on peripheral blood, taken 35 to 37 weeks after starting pembrolizumab. Receptor source: an adult with mismatch repair-deficient cancer.

The rearrangement joins TRBV6-6 to TRBJ1-2; D may be TRBD1 (6 bases). Trimming left V 10 bases short and J 4 bases short, with 13 bases between. The CDR3 is 12 residues long. Per germline, CDR1 MNHNY and CDR2 SVGAGI (reference sequence). For the CDR3, the DNA is TGTGCCACGAGGGGGGGTGGCTATGGCTACACCTTC. Residues: CATRGGGYGYTF.

In regard to this clone: At one of its ends the junction is not consistent with the germline gene, which may arise from a read error. The chain uses TRBV10-2 and TRBJ1-5; D is uncertain. The germline CDR1 and CDR2 sequences are WSHSY and SAAADI. The CDR3 runs 12 residues. Here the CDR3 DNA reads TGCGCCAGCAGTGAGTACTTGTCCCCGGCGAATTTT. Amino acid sequence: CASSEYLSPANF.

The rearrangement joins TRBV7-9 to TRBJ1-4; the D is unclear. CDR1 is SEHNR, CDR2 FQNEAQ, per germline (reference sequence). The CDR3 consists of 14 residues. Deletions cut 2 bases from V and 5 bases from J, with 9 bases between. In nucleotides, the CDR3 is TGTGCCAGCAGCTTATTGAACGGAAATGAAAAACTGTTTTTT. Translated: CASSLLNGNEKLFF.

The chain is built from TRBV4-1 and TRBJ2-2; 9 bases match TRBD1. Trimming at V came to 6 bases and at J to 5 bases, leaving 7 bases not matched to a gene. The CDR3 totals 15 residues. Looked up from germline, CDR1 is MGHRA and CDR2 is YSYEKL. CDR3 region: CASRGTGFKTGELFF. CDR3 DNA: TGCGCCAGCAGAGGGACAGGGTTTAAGACCGGGGAGCTGTTTTTT.

This sequence joins TRBV2 and TRBJ2-1; TRBD1 or TRBD2 may be the D gene (5 bases each). Germline V lookup: CDR1 SNHLY, CDR2 FYNNEI. Between the trimmed V and J ends, which lost 3 bases and 8 bases, there was a span of 23 bases. This CDR3 comprises 17 residues. The CDR3 sequence is CASSDQYTGTTDDEQFF. DNA of the CDR3: TGTGCCAGCAGTGACCAATACACCGGGACGACAGACGATGAGCAGTTCTTC.

This chain joins TRBV5-6 and TRBJ2-7; a weak D match, TRBD2 (6 bases). V was shortened by 6 bases and J by 0 bases, with 16 bases between the two germline ends. The CDR3 runs to 15 residues. Germline V gene sequence: CDR1 SGHDT, CDR2 YYEEEE. This CDR3 is CASTFGDSSSYEQYF. The DNA of the CDR3 is TGTGCCAGCACCTTCGGGGACTCGAGCTCCTACGAGCAGTACTTC.

This clone was seen only once. V gene TRBV28 combines with J gene TRBJ2-5; 9 positions agree with TRBD2. Per germline, CDR1 MDHEN and CDR2 SYDVKM. The CDR3 contains 14 residues. J lost 3 bases, V lost 1 base, and 0 bases had no gene match. CDR3 DNA sequence: TGTGCCAGCAGTTTATTAGCGGGAGAAGAGACCCAGTACTTC. This codes for CASSLLAGEETQYF. Based on the CDR3 plus reference TRBV28 and TRBJ2-5, the full variable domain is DVKVTQSSRYLVKRTGEKVFLECVQDMDHENMFWYRQDPGLGLRLIYFSYDVKMKEKGDIPEGYSVSREKKERFSLILESASTNQTSMYLCASSLLAGEETQYFGPGTRLLVL.

J is TRBJ1-4 and V is TRBV4-3; D not certain. V shed 1 base and J shed 7 bases, with 16 bases lying between them. The length of the CDR3 is 16 residues. Germline V gene sequence: CDR1 LGHNA, CDR2 YSLEER. DNA of the CDR3: TGCGCCAGCAGCCAAGTCCTCCAAGGATTTGTTGAAAAACTGTTTTTT. Translating it yields CASSQVLQGFVEKLFF.

This clone occurred once. The chain carries TRBV7-9 and TRBJ2-7; possible D gene TRBD2, 5 bases. V dropped 1 base and J dropped 2 bases, with 15 bases sitting between them. Germline CDR1 reads SEHNR; CDR2 reads FQNEAQ (reference sequence). There are 16 residues in the CDR3. CDR3 nucleotide sequence: TGTGCCAGCAGCTTAGGTGAGGGAAGCCCAACCTACGAGCAGTACTTC. Protein sequence: CASSLGEGSPTYEQYF.